This entry lists 30 T cell receptor beta chains sequenced from one sample in a study of shared clonotypes between healthy human individuals. This table comes from immunoSEQ multiplex PCR, and its TCRdb copy is limited to in-frame clones, with some not included. Of about 490,000 clones in the sample, over 60% were seen once. The specimen sequenced was PBMCs. The receptors originated from a middle-aged woman in good health. Some clones in this sample may be carry-over from other donors' samples.

The chain recombines TRBV7-9 with TRBJ2-7; 9 nucleotides agree with TRBD1. The trim removed 4 bases at V and 7 bases at J, leaving 5 bases unmatched. Germline values: CDR1 SEHNR, CDR2 FQNEAQ (reference sequence). The CDR3 contains 13 residues. The CDR3 here is CASSSNRGQEQYF. The CDR3 region has the DNA TGTGCCAGCAGCTCTAACAGGGGGCAGGAGCAGTACTTC.

J is TRBJ2-7 and V is TRBV30; 7 bases are shared with TRBD1. The ends lost 5 bases at V and 2 bases at J; junction bases unmatched: 3. Per the germline V gene, CDR1 is GTSNPN and CDR2 is SVGIG (reference sequence). CDR3 length: 12 residues. The CDR3 nucleotides are TGTGCCTGGGACAGGGCCCCCTACGAGCAGTACTTC. Translation: CAWDRAPYEQYF.

Points on this clone: Since a much larger clone is just one base distant, this may be a read error. The chain links TRBV29-1 to TRBJ2-5; 8 bases align to TRBD1. CDR1 and CDR2 (germline): SQVTM, ANQGSEA. The V gene end was trimmed by 4 bases and the J gene end by 5 bases; junction bases not matched to a gene: 15. The CDR3 length is 16 residues. CDR3 in DNA: TGCAGCGTTGCAAACCCTTTAACAGGGGGAGGCGAGACCCAGTACTTC. Amino acids: CSVANPLTGGGETQYF.

This clone was counted a single time. The chain joins TRBV7-9 to TRBJ1-1; D ambiguous. Germline V gene lookup returns CDR1 SEHNR and CDR2 FQNEAQ (reference sequence). The CDR3 totals 16 residues. V lost 5 bases to trimming and J lost 4 bases, with 20 bases between them. CDR3 sequence reads: CASSPPPTDSLTEAFF. The CDR3 DNA sequence: TGTGCCAGCAGCCCACCCCCTACAGATTCTCTCACTGAAGCTTTCTTT.

This chain links TRBV6-5 with TRBJ2-1; maybe TRBD2 (6 bases). Germline V gene sequence: CDR1 MNHEY, CDR2 SVGAGI. The length of the CDR3 is 13 residues. Between the trimmed V and J ends, which lost 7 bases and 6 bases, there was a span of 13 bases. CDR3 sequence reads: CASTTLAANEQFF. CDR3 sequence (DNA): TGTGCCAGCACGACACTAGCCGCCAATGAGCAGTTCTTC.

The chain combines TRBV11-3 with TRBJ2-3, with D perhaps TRBD2 (5 bases). Per the germline V gene, CDR1 is SGHNT and CDR2 is YENEEA. The V gene lost 2 bases and the J gene lost 0 bases, with 9 bases spanning the gap. The CDR3 covers 15 residues. The CDR3 here is CASSLKAASTDTQYF. The DNA for the CDR3 is TGTGCCAGCAGCTTAAAAGCGGCTAGCACAGATACGCAGTATTTT. Variable domain in full (rest from reference TRBV11-3 and TRBJ2-3): EAGVVQSPRYKIIEKKQPVAFWCNPISGHNTLYWYLQNLGQGPELLIRYENEEAVDDSQLPKDRFSAERLKGVDSTLKIQPAELGDSAVYLCASSLKAASTDTQYFGPGTRLTVL.

A word on this clone: Relative to the germline gene, one junction end is altered; a read error may explain this. V gene TRBV5-1 combines with J gene TRBJ2-7; D assignment may be TRBD1 or TRBD2 (5 bases each). The CDR3 consists of 15 residues. Germline lookup yields CDR1 SGHRS and CDR2 YFSETQ. This chain's CDR3 is CASSSATGTAYGQYF. The CDR3 DNA is TGCGCCAGCAGCTCGGCGACGGGGACCGCCTACGGGCAGTACTTC.

The CDR3 loop is CASSLGAQGGTGYTF. CDR3 nucleotide sequence: TGCGCCAGCAGCTTGGGGGCCCAAGGGGGCACTGGCTACACCTTC. This sequence joins TRBV5-1 and TRBJ1-2, with 7 positions matching TRBD1. After removal of 0 bases from V and 7 bases from J, the junction contained 9 bases not matched to a gene. The CDR3 loop spans 15 amino acids. CDR1 and CDR2 from the germline V gene are SGHRS and YFSETQ.

Concerning this clone: The same CDR3 arises from other DNA sequences in this sample as well. The chain employs TRBV5-1 and TRBJ2-7; 7 positions match TRBD1. V trimming: 5 bases; J trimming: 2 bases; junction bases outside the gene matches: 7. The CDR3 is 14 amino acids. Germline assignment: CDR1 SGHRS and CDR2 YFSETQ. The CDR3 region has the DNA TGCGCCAGCAGTTCCGGGACAGAACCCTACGAGCAGTACTTC. Its protein product is CASSSGTEPYEQYF.

Worth noting for this clone: A far larger clone is off by one base, so a read error is likely. The chain joins TRBV5-1 to TRBJ1-2, with TRBD1 matching over 10 bases. Germline CDR1 is SGHRS and CDR2 is YFSETQ. V was clipped by 3 bases and J by 4 bases; unmatched bases: 12. The CDR3 consists of 17 residues. In nucleotides, the CDR3 is TGCGCCAGCAGCTGGCTTCCCGACAGGGGGCAGGGCTATGGCTACACCTTC. Its protein product is CASSWLPDRGQGYGYTF. The entire variable domain, with the rest obtained from reference TRBV5-1 and TRBJ1-2, is as follows: KAGVTQTPRYLIKTRGQQVTLSCSPISGHRSVSWYQQTPGQGLQFLFEYFSETQRNKGNFPGRFSGRQFSNSRSEMNVSTLELGDSALYLCASSWLPDRGQGYGYTFGSGTRLTVV.

A note on this clone: A much larger clone lies a single base off, so this may be a read error. This sample includes further DNA sequences coding for the same CDR3. The chain carries TRBV30 and TRBJ2-1; D ambiguous. CDR1 GTSNPN and CDR2 SVGIG come from the germline V gene (reference sequence). This CDR3 region has 12 residues. V dropped 0 bases and J dropped 7 bases, with 7 bases sitting between them. The CDR3 DNA reads TGTGCCTGGAGTGTACGGAATAATGAGCAGTTCTTC. Translating gives CAWSVRNNEQFF.

Concerning this clone itself: This sample also contains other DNA sequences that code for the same CDR3. The gene calls are TRBV7-9 and TRBJ2-5, with D tentatively TRBD2 (6 bases). In germline, CDR1 is SEHNR, CDR2 FQNEAQ (reference sequence). The CDR3 spans 13 residues. With 0 bases removed from V and 4 bases from J, the gap between germline ends came to 6 bases. The CDR3 DNA sequence: TGTGCCAGCAGCTTAGCGGGGGGAGAGACCCAGTACTTC. This gives the protein CASSLAGGETQYF.

The V gene is TRBV14, the J gene TRBJ2-5, with TRBD1 matching over 11 bases. The CDR3 loop spans 15 amino acids. J lost 4 bases, V lost 4 bases, and 5 bases had no gene match. Germline lookup yields CDR1 SGHDN and CDR2 FVKESK. The CDR3 spells CASSPWDRGGETQYF. The CDR3 nucleotides are TGTGCCAGCAGCCCCTGGGACAGGGGGGGAGAGACCCAGTACTTC.

The chain is built from TRBV30 and TRBJ1-1; a weak D match, TRBD1 (5 bases). Trimming took 3 bases from V and 0 from J, leaving 14 bases between them. Germline V gene data show CDR1 as GTSNPN and CDR2 as SVGIG (reference sequence). This CDR3 spans 15 amino acids. CDR3: CAWSRGGNMNTEAFF. CDR3 DNA: TGTGCCTGGAGCCGGGGGGGGAACATGAACACTGAAGCTTTCTTT. Full variable domain (remainder filled in from reference TRBV30 and TRBJ1-1): SQTIHQWPATLVQPVGSPLSLECTVEGTSNPNLYWYRQAAGRGLQLLFYSVGIGQISSEVPQNLSASRPQDRQFILSSKKLLLSDSGFYLCAWSRGGNMNTEAFFGQGTRLTVV.

The V gene is TRBV30, the J gene TRBJ2-5, with 7 bases lining up with TRBD1. V dropped 2 bases and J dropped 5; count of bases not matched to a gene: 11. Looked up from germline, CDR1 is GTSNPN and CDR2 is SVGIG (reference sequence). The CDR3 spans 15 residues. For the CDR3, the DNA is TGTGCCTGGAGTCCTACCACAGGGGTCCGGGAGACCCAGTACTTC. This codes for CAWSPTTGVRETQYF. The full variable domain, its missing parts supplied by reference TRBV30 and TRBJ2-5, is SQTIHQWPATLVQPVGSPLSLECTVEGTSNPNLYWYRQAAGRGLQLLFYSVGIGQISSEVPQNLSASRPQDRQFILSSKKLLLSDSGFYLCAWSPTTGVRETQYFGPGTRLLVL.

This chain links TRBV18 with TRBJ2-7; possible D gene TRBD1, 7 bases. The CDR3 loop spans 19 amino acids. Germline loops: CDR1 KGHSH, CDR2 LQKENI. V was trimmed by 4 bases and J by 0 bases, leaving 25 bases between them. CDR3 sequence (DNA): TGTGCCAGCTCACAAAACGGAGGAGGGGGCGCGCCCCTCTCCTACGAGCAGTACTTC. Amino acid sequence: CASSQNGGGGAPLSYEQYF.

The chain joins TRBV27 to TRBJ2-2; 10 nucleotides agree with TRBD1. CDR3 length: 16 amino acids. J lost 4 bases, V lost 8 bases, and 10 bases had no gene match. Germline values: CDR1 MNHEY, CDR2 SMNVEV (reference sequence). CDR3 coding DNA: TGTGCCAGCTCCGGGACAGGGGTCGGTCTCACCGGGGAGCTGTTTTTT. Its translation is CASSGTGVGLTGELFF.

This rearrangement joins TRBV2 to TRBJ1-2; 7 nucleotides agree with TRBD1. From germline, CDR1 is SNHLY and CDR2 FYNNEI. V was pared by 5 bases and J by 2 bases, with 8 bases of the junction left unmatched. The CDR3 is made up of 15 amino acids. CDR3 loop: CASSWDSEANYGYTF. In DNA form, the CDR3 reads TGTGCCAGCAGTTGGGACAGCGAAGCGAACTATGGCTACACCTTC.

This chain uses TRBV29-1 with TRBJ2-7; perhaps D is TRBD1 or TRBD2 (5 bases each). V lost 1 base, J lost 0 bases, and 28 bases lay in between. Germline values: CDR1 SQVTM, CDR2 ANQGSEA. The CDR3 contains 20 residues. The CDR3 DNA is TGCAGCGTTGAAGCCTGGGCAGAGGCGGGTACCCGACAGAGCTCCTACGAGCAGTACTTC. Translation gives CSVEAWAEAGTRQSSYEQYF.

For the CDR3, the DNA is TGCGCCAGCAGCTCCACTAGCGGAGTTTACAATGAGCAGTTCTTC. Protein sequence: CASSSTSGVYNEQFF. The V gene is TRBV5-1, the J gene TRBJ2-1; TRBD2 matches at 8 bases. Germline CDR1 reads SGHRS; CDR2 reads YFSETQ. Trimming cost V 3 bases and J 4 bases; bases outside gene matches: 6. CDR3 length: 15 amino acids.

This chain uses TRBV18 with TRBJ2-7; possible D gene TRBD1, 6 bases. This CDR3 has 12 amino acids. Germline values: CDR1 KGHSH, CDR2 LQKENI. V shed 6 bases and J shed 6 bases, with 12 bases lying between them. CDR3 nucleotides: TGTGCCAGCTCCCCCGGACAGCCCGAGCAGTACTTC. It is translated as CASSPGQPEQYF.

The chain joins TRBV4-2 to TRBJ2-7; 9 positions agree with TRBD1. CDR1 and CDR2 (germline): LGHNA, YNFKEQ. The CDR3 extends over 14 amino acids. J lost 3 bases, V lost 2 bases, and 2 bases had no gene match. As DNA, the CDR3 is TGTGCCAGCAGCCAACCGGGACAGGGCTACGAGCAGTACTTC. Translation gives CASSQPGQGYEQYF.

This clone was recorded a few times. The rearrangement joins TRBV28 to TRBJ1-4, with D perhaps matching TRBD1 (6 bases). The CDR3 has 15 amino acids. The V gene's germline CDR1 is MDHEN and CDR2 SYDVKM. The V end was cut by 5 bases, the J end by 1 base, with 11 bases between. The CDR3 is CASSKRTVTNEKLFF. The CDR3 nucleotides read TGTGCCAGCAGTAAAAGGACAGTAACTAATGAAAAACTGTTTTTT.

The rearrangement uses TRBV7-9 and TRBJ1-1; D unresolved. CDR3 size: 15 residues. Germline-derived CDR1 and CDR2 are SEHNR and FQNEAQ (reference sequence). Trimming pared 2 bases from V and 2 bases from J, leaving 12 bases between. The CDR3 protein is CASSLISGPNTEAFF. The DNA for the CDR3 is TGTGCCAGCAGCTTAATTTCCGGGCCAAACACTGAAGCTTTCTTT. Together with reference TRBV7-9 and TRBJ1-1, the CDR3 gives the full variable domain: DTGVSQNPRHKITKRGQNVTFRCDPISEHNRLYWYRQTLGQGPEFLTYFQNEAQLEKSRLLSDRFSAERPKGSFSTLEIQRTEQGDSAMYLCASSLISGPNTEAFFGQGTRLTVV.

The chain uses TRBV4-2 and TRBJ2-7, with 7 positions matching TRBD1. The CDR3 runs 15 residues. The trim removed 2 bases at V and 6 bases at J, leaving 10 bases unmatched. Germline CDR1 reads LGHNA; CDR2 reads YNFKEQ. The CDR3 bases are TGTGCCAGCAGCCAACTCCGACAGGGTGGGGGCGAGCAGTACTTC. It yields the protein CASSQLRQGGGEQYF.

This sequence joins TRBV6-5 and TRBJ2-7; 7 nucleotides match TRBD1. Losses at the gene ends were 6 bases for V and 4 bases for J; bases not matched to a gene: 12. The CDR3 contains 15 residues. Germline assignment: CDR1 MNHEY and CDR2 SVGAGI. CDR3 DNA sequence: TGTGCCAGCAGACGCGACAGGGCTACGGATTACGAGCAGTACTTC. Amino acids: CASRRDRATDYEQYF.

The chain couples TRBV6-1 to TRBJ1-1; D is ambiguous. The CDR3 covers 12 residues. Trimming took 7 bases from V and 4 from J, leaving 10 bases between them. Per germline, CDR1 MNHNS and CDR2 SASEGT. The CDR3 spells CASNRKTTEAFF. The CDR3, as DNA: TGTGCCAGCAACAGAAAAACCACTGAAGCTTTCTTT.

Points on this clone: A much larger clone lies a single base off, so this may be a read error. This chain connects TRBV10-2 to TRBJ2-1; D gene uncertain. The CDR3 spans 12 residues. Germline CDR1 reads WSHSY; CDR2 reads SAAADI. In DNA form, the CDR3 reads TGCGCCAGCAGGGGTCCCCGGCATGAGCAGCTCTTC. It yields the protein CASRGPRHEQLF.

The rearrangement joins TRBV5-1 to TRBJ2-5; 7 positions match TRBD2. Per germline, CDR1 SGHRS and CDR2 YFSETQ. The V segment lost 4 bases and the J segment 2 bases; nucleotides outside the gene matches: 5. The CDR3 runs to 14 residues. CDR3 sequence (DNA): TGCGCCAGCAGCCCTCCGGGACTACAAGAGACCCAGTACTTC. This gives the protein CASSPPGLQETQYF.

This clone has a handful of counts. This chain connects TRBV5-8 to TRBJ2-7, with D possibly being TRBD2 (7 bases). Germline CDR1 and CDR2: SGHTS and YDEGEE. The CDR3 runs to 13 residues. Between the trimmed V and J ends, which lost 9 bases and 5 bases, there was a span of 18 bases. The chain's CDR3 is CANGLGGSDEQYF. Written as DNA, the CDR3 is TGTGCCAATGGACTAGGGGGGAGTGACGAGCAGTACTTC.